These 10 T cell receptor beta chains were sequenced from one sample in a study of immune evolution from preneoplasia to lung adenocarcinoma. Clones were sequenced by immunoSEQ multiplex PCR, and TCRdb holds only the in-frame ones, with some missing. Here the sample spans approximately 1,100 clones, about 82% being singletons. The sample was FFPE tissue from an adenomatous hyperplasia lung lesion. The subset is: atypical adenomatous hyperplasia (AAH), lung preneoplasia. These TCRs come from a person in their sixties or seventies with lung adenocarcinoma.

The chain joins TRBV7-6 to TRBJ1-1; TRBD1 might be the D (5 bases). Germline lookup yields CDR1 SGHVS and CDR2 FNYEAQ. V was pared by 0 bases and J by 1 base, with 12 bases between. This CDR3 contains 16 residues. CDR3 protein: CASSLAEGTKNTEAFF. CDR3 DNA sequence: TGTGCCAGCAGCTTAGCGGAAGGGACTAAGAACACTGAAGCTTTCTTT.

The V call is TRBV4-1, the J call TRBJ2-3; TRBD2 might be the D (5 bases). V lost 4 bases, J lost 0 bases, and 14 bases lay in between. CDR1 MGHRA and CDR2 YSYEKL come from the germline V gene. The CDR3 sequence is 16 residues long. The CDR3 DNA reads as TGCGCCAGCAGCCTTAGTTTAGCGAGAAGCACAGATACGCAGTATTTT. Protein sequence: CASSLSLARSTDTQYF.

The CDR3 sequence is CASSQTIPGELFF. Written as DNA, the CDR3 is TGCGCCAGCAGCCAGACCATCCCTGGGGAACTGTTTTTT. The rearrangement joins TRBV4-3 to TRBJ1-4; unclear D gene. Between the trimmed V and J ends, which lost 3 bases and 12 bases, there was a span of 14 bases. The CDR3 length is 13 residues. Germline V gene lookup returns CDR1 LGHNA and CDR2 YSLEER.

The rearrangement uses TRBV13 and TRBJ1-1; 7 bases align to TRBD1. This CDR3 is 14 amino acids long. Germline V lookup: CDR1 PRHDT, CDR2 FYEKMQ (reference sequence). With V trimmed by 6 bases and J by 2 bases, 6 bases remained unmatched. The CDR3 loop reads CASSSAGGNTEAFF. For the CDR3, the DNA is TGTGCCAGCAGTTCGGCAGGGGGAAACACTGAAGCTTTCTTT. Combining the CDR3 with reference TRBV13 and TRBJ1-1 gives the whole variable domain AAGVIQSPRHLIKEKRETATLKCYPIPRHDTVYWYQQGPGQDPQFLISFYEKMQSDKGSIPDRFSAQQFSDYHSELNMSSLELGDSALYFCASSSAGGNTEAFFGQGTRLTVV.

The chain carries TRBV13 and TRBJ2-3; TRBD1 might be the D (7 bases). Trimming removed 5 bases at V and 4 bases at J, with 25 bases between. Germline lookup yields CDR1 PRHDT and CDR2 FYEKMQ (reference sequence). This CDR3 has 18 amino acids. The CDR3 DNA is TGTGCCAGCAGCCGCGGTGGAGGGGGCTTGGTTTATGCAGATACGCAGTATTTT. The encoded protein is CASSRGGGGLVYADTQYF.

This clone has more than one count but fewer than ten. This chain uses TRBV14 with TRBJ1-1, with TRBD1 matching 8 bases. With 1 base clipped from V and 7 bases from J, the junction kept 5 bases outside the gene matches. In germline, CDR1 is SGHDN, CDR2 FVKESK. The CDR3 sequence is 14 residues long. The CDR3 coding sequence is TGTGCCAGCAGCCAAGCCGGGACAGGTTATGAAGCTTTCTTT. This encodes CASSQAGTGYEAFF.

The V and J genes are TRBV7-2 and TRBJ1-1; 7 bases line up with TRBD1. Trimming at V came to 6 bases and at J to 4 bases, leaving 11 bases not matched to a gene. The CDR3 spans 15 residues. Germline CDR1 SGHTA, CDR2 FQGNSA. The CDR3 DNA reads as TGTGCCAGCAGACCTACAGGGGAAGGAGGCACTGAAGCTTTCTTT. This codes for CASRPTGEGGTEAFF.

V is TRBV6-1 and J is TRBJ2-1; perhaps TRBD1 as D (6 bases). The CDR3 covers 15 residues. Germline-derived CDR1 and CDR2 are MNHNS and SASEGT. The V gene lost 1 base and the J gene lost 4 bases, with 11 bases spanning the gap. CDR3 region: CASSEGEGGYNEQFF. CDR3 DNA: TGTGCCAGCAGTGAAGGCGAAGGGGGTTACAATGAGCAGTTCTTC.

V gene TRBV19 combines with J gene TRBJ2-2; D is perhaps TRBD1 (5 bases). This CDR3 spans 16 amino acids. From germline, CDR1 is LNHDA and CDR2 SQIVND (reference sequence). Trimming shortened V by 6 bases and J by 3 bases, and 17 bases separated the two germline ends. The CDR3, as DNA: TGTGCCAGTAGCAACCCTGGACAATCGTACACCGGGGAGCTGTTTTTT. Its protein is CASSNPGQSYTGELFF.

CDR3 in amino acids: CASSLALRLAGVSYNEQFF. CDR3 coding DNA: TGTGCCAGCAGCTTGGCTCTGAGACTAGCGGGGGTTTCCTACAATGAGCAGTTCTTC. The rearrangement links TRBV5-6 to TRBJ2-1, with 12 bases lining up with TRBD2. This CDR3 comprises 19 residues. Germline loops: CDR1 SGHDT, CDR2 YYEEEE. The V and J ends lost 0 bases and 1 base, in that order; junction bases with no gene match: 8.